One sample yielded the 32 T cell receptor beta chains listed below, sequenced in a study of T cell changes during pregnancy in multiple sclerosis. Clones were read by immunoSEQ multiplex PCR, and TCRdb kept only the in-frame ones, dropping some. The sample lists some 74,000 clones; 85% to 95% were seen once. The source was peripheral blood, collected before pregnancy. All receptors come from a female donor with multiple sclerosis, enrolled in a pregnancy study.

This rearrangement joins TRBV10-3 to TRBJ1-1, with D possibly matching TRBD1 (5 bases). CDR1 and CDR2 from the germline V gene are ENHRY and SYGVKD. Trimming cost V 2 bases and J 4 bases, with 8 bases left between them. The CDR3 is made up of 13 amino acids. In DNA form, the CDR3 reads TGTGCCATCAGTGAGCAGGGTGTCACTGAAGCTTTCTTT. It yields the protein CAISEQGVTEAFF.

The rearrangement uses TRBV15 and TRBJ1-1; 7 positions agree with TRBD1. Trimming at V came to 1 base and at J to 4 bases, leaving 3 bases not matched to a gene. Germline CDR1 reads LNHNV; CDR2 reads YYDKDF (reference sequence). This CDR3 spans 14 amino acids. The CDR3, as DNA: TGTGCCACCAGCAGAGGAACAGGGGTCACTGAAGCTTTCTTT. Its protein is CATSRGTGVTEAFF.

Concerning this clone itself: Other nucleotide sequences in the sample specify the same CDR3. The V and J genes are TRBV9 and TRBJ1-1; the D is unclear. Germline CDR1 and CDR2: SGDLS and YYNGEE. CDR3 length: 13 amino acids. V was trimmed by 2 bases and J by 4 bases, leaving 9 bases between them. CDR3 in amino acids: CASSVTGGTEAFF. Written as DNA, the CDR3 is TGTGCCAGCAGCGTGACGGGAGGCACTGAAGCTTTCTTT.

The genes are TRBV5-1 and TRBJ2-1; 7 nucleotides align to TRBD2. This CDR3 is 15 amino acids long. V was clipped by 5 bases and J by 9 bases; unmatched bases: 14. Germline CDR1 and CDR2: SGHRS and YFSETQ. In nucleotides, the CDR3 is TGCGCCAGCAGTTTCACTAGCGCCGAGAGAGGTGAGCAGTTCTTC. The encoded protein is CASSFTSAERGEQFF.

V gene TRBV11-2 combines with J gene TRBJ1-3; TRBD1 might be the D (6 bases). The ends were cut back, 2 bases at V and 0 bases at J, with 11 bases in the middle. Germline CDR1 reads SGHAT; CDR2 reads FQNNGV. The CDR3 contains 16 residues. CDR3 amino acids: CASSLMGGGSGNTIYF. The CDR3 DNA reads TGTGCCAGCAGCTTAATGGGAGGGGGCTCTGGAAACACCATATATTTT. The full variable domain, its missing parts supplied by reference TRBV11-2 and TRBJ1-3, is EAGVAQSPRYKIIEKRQSVAFWCNPISGHATLYWYQQILGQGPKLLIQFQNNGVVDDSQLPKDRFSAERLKGVDSTLKIQPAKLEDSAVYLCASSLMGGGSGNTIYFGEGSWLTVV.

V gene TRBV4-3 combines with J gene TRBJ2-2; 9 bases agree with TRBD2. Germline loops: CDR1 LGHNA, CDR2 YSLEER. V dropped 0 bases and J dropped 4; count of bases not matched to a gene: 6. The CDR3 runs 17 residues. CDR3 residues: CASSQDWAGGPTGELFF. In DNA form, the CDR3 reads TGCGCCAGCAGCCAAGATTGGGCGGGAGGGCCCACCGGGGAGCTGTTTTTT.

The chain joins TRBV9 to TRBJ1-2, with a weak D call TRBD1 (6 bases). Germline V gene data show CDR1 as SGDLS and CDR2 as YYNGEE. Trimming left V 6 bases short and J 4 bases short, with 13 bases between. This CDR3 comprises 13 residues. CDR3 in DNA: TGTGCCAGCAATTCGGGACAAGTCTATGGCTACACCTTC. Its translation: CASNSGQVYGYTF.

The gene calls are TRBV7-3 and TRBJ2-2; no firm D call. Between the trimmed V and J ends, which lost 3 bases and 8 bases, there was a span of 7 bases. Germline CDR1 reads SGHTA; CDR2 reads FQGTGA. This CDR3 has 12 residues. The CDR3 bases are TGTGCCAGCAGCTTTGTTACTGGGGAGCTGTTTTTT. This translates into CASSFVTGELFF.

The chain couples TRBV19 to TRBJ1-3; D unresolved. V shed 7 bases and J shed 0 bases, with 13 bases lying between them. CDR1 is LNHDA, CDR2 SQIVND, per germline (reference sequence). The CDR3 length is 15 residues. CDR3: CASTLGGISGNTIYF. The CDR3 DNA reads TGTGCCAGTACCCTAGGAGGGATCTCTGGAAACACCATATATTTT.

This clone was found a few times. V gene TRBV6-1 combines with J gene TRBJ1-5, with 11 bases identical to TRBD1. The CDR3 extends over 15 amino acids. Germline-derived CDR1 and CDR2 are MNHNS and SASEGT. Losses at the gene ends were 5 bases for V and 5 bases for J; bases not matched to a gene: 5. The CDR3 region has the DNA TGTGCCAGCAGTTGGACAGGGGGCTTCGATCAGCCCCAGCATTTT. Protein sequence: CASSWTGGFDQPQHF.

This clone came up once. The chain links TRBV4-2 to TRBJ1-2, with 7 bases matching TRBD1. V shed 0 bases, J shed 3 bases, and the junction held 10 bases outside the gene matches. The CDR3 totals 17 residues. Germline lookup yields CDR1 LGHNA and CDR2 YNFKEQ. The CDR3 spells CASSQDLLTGNDYGYTF. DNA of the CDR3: TGTGCCAGCAGCCAAGATTTATTGACAGGGAATGACTATGGCTACACCTTC.

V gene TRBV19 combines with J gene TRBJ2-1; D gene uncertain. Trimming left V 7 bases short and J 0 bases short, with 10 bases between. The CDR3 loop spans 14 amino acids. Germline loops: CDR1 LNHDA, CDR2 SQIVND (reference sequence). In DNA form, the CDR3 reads TGTGCCAGTAAATCTTCTAGCTCCTACAATGAGCAGTTCTTC. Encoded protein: CASKSSSSYNEQFF.

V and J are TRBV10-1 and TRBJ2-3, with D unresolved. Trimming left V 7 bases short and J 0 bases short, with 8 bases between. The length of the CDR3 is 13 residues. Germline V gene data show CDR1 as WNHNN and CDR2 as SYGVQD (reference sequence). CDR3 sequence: CASKAFSTDTQYF. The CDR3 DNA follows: TGCGCCAGCAAAGCGTTTAGCACAGATACGCAGTATTTT.

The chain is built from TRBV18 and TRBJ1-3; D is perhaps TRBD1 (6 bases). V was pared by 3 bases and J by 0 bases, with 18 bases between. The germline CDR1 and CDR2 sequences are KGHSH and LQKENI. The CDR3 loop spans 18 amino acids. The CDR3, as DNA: TGTGCCAGCTCACCGATATACAGGGAGCCTCGCTCTGGAAACACCATATATTTT. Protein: CASSPIYREPRSGNTIYF.

This CDR3 reads CASSWGLAGPNEQFF. The CDR3 bases are TGTGCCAGCAGCTGGGGACTAGCGGGCCCCAATGAGCAGTTCTTC. The chain links TRBV6-6 to TRBJ2-1; 12 bases are shared with TRBD2. J gave up 6 bases and V 6 bases, and 6 bases lay outside the gene matches. The CDR3 extends over 15 amino acids. Germline V lookup: CDR1 MNHNY, CDR2 SVGAGI (reference sequence).

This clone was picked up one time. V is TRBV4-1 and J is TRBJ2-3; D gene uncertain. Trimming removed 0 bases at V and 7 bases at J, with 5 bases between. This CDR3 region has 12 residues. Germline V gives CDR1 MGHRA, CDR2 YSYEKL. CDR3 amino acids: CASSQDSHTQYF. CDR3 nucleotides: TGCGCCAGCAGCCAAGATAGCCATACGCAGTATTTT.

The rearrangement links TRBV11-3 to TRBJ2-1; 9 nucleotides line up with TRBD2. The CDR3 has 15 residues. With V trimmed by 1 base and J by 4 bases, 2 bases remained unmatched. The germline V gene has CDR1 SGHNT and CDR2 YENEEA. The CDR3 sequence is CASSLGTSDYNEQFF. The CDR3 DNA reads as TGTGCCAGCAGCTTAGGGACTAGCGATTACAATGAGCAGTTCTTC.

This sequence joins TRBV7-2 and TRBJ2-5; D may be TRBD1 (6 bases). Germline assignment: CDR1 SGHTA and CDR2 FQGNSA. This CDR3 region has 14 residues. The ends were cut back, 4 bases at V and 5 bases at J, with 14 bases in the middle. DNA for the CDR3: TGTGCCAGCAGCTCCCCGCGCCAGGGGGAGACCCAGTACTTC. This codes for CASSSPRQGETQYF.

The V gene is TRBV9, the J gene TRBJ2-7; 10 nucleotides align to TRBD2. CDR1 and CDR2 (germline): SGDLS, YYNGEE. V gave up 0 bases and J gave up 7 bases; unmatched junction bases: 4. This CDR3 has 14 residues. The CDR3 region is CASSVVASGGEQYF. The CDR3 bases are TGTGCCAGCAGCGTAGTGGCTAGCGGGGGAGAGCAGTACTTC.

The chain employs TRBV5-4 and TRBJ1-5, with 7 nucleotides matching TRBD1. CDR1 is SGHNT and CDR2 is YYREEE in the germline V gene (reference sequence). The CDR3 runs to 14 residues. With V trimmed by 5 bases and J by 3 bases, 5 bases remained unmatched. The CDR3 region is CASSLDRANQPQHF. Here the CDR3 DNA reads TGTGCCAGCAGTCTCGACAGGGCCAATCAGCCCCAGCATTTT. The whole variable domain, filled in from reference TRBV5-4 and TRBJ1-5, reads ETGVTQSPTHLIKTRGQQVTLRCSSQSGHNTVSWYQQALGQGPQFIFQYYREEENGRGNFPPRFSGLQFPNYSSELNVNALELDDSALYLCASSLDRANQPQHFGDGTRLSIL.

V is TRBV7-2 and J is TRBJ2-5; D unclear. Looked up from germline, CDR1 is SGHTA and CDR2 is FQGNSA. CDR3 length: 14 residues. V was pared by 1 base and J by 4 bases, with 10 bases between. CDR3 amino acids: CASSLGNYRETQYF. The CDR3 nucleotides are TGTGCCAGCAGCTTAGGGAATTACAGAGAGACCCAGTACTTC.

DNA of the CDR3: TGCGCCAGCAGCTTGGCCACCCGGGACAGGGGATACCTAGCCAAAAACATTCAGTACTTC. Translation gives CASSLATRDRGYLAKNIQYF. The V and J genes are TRBV5-1 and TRBJ2-4; TRBD1 aligns across 10 bases. CDR3 length: 20 amino acids. Trimming removed 0 bases from V and 0 bases from J; junction bases left unmatched: 12. Germline V gives CDR1 SGHRS, CDR2 YFSETQ.

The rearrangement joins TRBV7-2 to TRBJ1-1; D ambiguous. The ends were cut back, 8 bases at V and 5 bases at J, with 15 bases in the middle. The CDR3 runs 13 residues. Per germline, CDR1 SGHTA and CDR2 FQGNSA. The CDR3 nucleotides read TGTGCCAGCGGCTACCAGGCTCTTACTGAAGCTTTCTTT. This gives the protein CASGYQALTEAFF.

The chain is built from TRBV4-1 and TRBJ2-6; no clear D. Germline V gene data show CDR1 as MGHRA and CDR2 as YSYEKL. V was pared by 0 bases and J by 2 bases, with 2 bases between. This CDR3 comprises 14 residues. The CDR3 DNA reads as TGCGCCAGCAGCCAAGATACTGGGGCCAACGTCCTGACTTTC. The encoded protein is CASSQDTGANVLTF.

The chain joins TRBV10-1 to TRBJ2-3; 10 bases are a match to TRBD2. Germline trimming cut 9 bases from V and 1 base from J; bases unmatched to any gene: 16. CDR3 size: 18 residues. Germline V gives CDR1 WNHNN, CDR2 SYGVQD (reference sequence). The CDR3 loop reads CARAPYSILAGCTDTQYF. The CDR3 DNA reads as TGCGCCAGGGCCCCTTATTCAATACTAGCGGGGTGCACAGATACGCAGTATTTT.

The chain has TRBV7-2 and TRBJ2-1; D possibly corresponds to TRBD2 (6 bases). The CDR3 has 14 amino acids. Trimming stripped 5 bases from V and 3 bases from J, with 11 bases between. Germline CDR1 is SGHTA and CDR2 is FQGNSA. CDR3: CASSGGNHYNEQFF. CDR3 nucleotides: TGTGCCAGCAGCGGCGGGAACCACTACAATGAGCAGTTCTTC.

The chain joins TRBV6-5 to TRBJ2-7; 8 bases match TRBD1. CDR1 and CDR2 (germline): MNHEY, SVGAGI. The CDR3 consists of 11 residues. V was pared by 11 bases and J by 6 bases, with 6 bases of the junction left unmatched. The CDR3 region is CAARTGPEQYF. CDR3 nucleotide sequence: TGTGCCGCCCGGACAGGGCCCGAGCAGTACTTC.

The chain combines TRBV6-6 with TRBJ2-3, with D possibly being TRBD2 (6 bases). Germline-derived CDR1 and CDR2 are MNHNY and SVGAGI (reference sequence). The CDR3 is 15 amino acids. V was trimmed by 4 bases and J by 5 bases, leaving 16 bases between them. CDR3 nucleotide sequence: TGTGCCAGCAGTTTGTGGGAGGCTGGGGGAGATACGCAGTATTTT. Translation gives CASSLWEAGGDTQYF.

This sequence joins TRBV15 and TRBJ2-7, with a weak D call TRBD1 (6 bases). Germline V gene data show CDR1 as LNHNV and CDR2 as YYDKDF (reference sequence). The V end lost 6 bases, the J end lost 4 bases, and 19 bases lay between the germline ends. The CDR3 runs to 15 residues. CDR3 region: CATSLPGATLYEQYF. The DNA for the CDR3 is TGTGCCACCAGTTTACCAGGGGCTACCCTTTACGAGCAGTACTTC.

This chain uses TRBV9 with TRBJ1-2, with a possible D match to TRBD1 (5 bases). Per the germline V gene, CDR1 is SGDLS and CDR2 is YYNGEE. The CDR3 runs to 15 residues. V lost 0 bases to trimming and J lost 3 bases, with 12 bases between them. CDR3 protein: CASSVGIGDYYGYTF. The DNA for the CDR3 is TGTGCCAGCAGCGTAGGGATCGGGGACTACTATGGCTACACCTTC.

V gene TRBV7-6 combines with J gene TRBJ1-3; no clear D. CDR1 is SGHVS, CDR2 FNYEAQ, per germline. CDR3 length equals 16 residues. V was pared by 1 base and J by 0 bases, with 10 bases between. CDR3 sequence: CASSLGSPISGNTIYF. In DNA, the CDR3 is TGTGCCAGCAGCTTAGGTAGCCCGATCTCTGGAAACACCATATATTTT.

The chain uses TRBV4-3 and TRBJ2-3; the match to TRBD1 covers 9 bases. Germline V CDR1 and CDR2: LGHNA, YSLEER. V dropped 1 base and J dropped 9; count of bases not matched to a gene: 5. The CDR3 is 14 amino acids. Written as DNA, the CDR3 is TGCGCCAGCAGCCAAGGCCCCGGGACAGGGACGCAGTATTTT. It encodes CASSQGPGTGTQYF.